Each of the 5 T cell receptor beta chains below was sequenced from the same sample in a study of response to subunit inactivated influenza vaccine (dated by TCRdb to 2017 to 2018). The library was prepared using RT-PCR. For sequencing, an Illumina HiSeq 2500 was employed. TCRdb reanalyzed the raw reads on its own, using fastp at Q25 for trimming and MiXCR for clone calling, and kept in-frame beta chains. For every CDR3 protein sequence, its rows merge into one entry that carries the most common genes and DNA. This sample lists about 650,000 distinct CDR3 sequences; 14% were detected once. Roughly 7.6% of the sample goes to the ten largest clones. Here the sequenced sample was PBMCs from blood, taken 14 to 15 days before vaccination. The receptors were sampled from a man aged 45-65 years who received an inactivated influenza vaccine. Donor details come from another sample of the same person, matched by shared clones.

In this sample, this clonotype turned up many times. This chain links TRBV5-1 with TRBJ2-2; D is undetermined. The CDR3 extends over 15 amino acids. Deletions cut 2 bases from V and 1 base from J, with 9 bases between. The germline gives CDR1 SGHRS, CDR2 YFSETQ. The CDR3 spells CASSFLTLNTGELFF. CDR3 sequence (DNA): TGCGCCAGCAGCTTCCTGACACTGAACACCGGGGAGCTGTTTTTT.

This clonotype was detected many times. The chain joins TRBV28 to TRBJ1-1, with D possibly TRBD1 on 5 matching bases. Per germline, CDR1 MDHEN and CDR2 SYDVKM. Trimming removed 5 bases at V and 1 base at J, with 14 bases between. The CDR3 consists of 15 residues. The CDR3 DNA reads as TGTGCCAGCAGTCCTTCTCAGGGAGGGAACACTGAAGCTTTCTTT. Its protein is CASSPSQGGNTEAFF. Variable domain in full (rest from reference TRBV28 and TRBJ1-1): DVKVTQSSRYLVKRTGEKVFLECVQDMDHENMFWYRQDPGLGLRLIYFSYDVKMKEKGDIPEGYSVSREKKERFSLILESASTNQTSMYLCASSPSQGGNTEAFFGQGTRLTVV.

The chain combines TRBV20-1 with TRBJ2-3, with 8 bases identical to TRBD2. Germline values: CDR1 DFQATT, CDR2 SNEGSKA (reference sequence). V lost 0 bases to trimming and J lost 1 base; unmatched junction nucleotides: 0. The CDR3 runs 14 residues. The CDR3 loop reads CSARELAGTDTQYF. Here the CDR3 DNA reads TGCAGTGCTAGAGAACTAGCGGGCACAGATACGCAGTATTTT.

CDR3 DNA: TGCAGTGCTTACAGAACGCCTAAAGCGGAATGGGATTACAATGAGCAGTTCTTC. This encodes CSAYRTPKAEWDYNEQFF. The chain is built from TRBV20-1 and TRBJ2-1; tentative D call: TRBD2 (5 bases). The germline V and J ends were trimmed by 5 bases and 4 bases, with 27 bases remaining between them. CDR3 length equals 18 residues. The germline V gene encodes CDR1 DFQATT and CDR2 SNEGSKA (reference sequence).

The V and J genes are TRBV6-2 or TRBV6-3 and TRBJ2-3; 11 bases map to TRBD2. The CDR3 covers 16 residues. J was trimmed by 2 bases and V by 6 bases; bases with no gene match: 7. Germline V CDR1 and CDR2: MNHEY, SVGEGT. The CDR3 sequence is CASSKPSGRYTDTQYF. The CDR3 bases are TGTGCCAGCAGCAAGCCTAGCGGGAGGTACACAGATACGCAGTATTTT.